The 21 T cell receptor beta chains given below trace back to one sample, sequenced in a study of cytomegalovirus exposure and HLA in healthy donors. Generated by immunoSEQ multiplex PCR, the TCRdb table keeps only in-frame clones and is missing some. The sample shows approximately 110,000 clones, around 94% of them seen only once. Sequencing was performed on PBMCs. These receptors were taken from a woman aged 18 to 35 in good health and CMV-seronegative.

The chain carries TRBV7-9 and TRBJ2-7, with TRBD2 identical over 7 bases. The ends lost 4 bases at V and 3 bases at J; junction bases unmatched: 12. Germline values: CDR1 SEHNR, CDR2 FQNEAQ (reference sequence). CDR3 size: 16 residues. The DNA for the CDR3 is TGTGCCAGCAGCTGGAACATCCGGGACTATTACTACGAGCAGTACTTC. This translates into CASSWNIRDYYYEQYF.

The chain employs TRBV30 and TRBJ1-4; 10 bases are shared with TRBD1. The CDR3 spans 14 residues. CDR1 is GTSNPN and CDR2 is SVGIG in the germline V gene (reference sequence). V was clipped by 4 bases and J by 6 bases; unmatched bases: 5. Written as DNA, the CDR3 is TGTGCCTGGAAGAGAGGGACAGGGGATGAAAAACTGTTTTTT. Encoded protein: CAWKRGTGDEKLFF.

The chain uses TRBV18 and TRBJ2-7; possibly TRBD1 for D (6 bases). CDR3 length: 14 residues. The V end was cut by 3 bases, the J end by 2 bases, with 11 bases between. Germline values: CDR1 KGHSH, CDR2 LQKENI. DNA of the CDR3: TGTGCCAGCTCACCTTCAGGACAGCCCTACGAGCAGTACTTC. It yields the protein CASSPSGQPYEQYF.

This chain joins TRBV7-2 and TRBJ2-5; TRBD2 matches 7 bases. The CDR3 is made up of 16 amino acids. CDR1 and CDR2 from the germline V gene are SGHTA and FQGNSA. With 5 bases clipped from V and 2 bases from J, the junction kept 11 bases outside the gene matches. This CDR3 is CASSPSGRGEQETQYF. CDR3 DNA sequence: TGTGCCAGCAGCCCATCGGGACGGGGGGAACAAGAGACCCAGTACTTC.

The V gene is TRBV18, the J gene TRBJ1-2; TRBD1 agrees at 10 bases. This CDR3 is built from 13 residues. J gave up 7 bases and V 3 bases, and 2 bases lay outside the gene matches. The germline V gene encodes CDR1 KGHSH and CDR2 LQKENI. The CDR3 region has the DNA TGTGCCAGCTCACCCGGGACAGGGGCTGGCTACACCTTC. Translated, it gives CASSPGTGAGYTF.

The chain employs TRBV6-1 and TRBJ2-7; a possible D gene is TRBD1 (5 bases). With 6 bases removed from V and 4 bases from J, the gap between germline ends came to 10 bases. This CDR3 is 12 amino acids long. Germline assignment: CDR1 MNHNS and CDR2 SASEGT. CDR3 residues: CASRGPTYEQYF. The CDR3 DNA reads TGTGCCAGCAGGGGGCCAACGTACGAGCAGTACTTC.

J is TRBJ1-2 and V is TRBV4-1, with D tentatively TRBD1 (5 bases). Germline V gene lookup returns CDR1 MGHRA and CDR2 YSYEKL. This CDR3 is 16 amino acids long. V was cut by 4 bases and J by 4 bases, with 19 bases left in between. This CDR3 is CASSPPAGQSPYGYTF. CDR3 bases: TGCGCCAGCAGCCCTCCTGCCGGACAAAGTCCCTATGGCTACACCTTC.

The genes are TRBV5-5 and TRBJ2-1, with 8 bases matching TRBD2. Germline assignment: CDR1 SGHKS and CDR2 YYEKEE (reference sequence). The CDR3 loop spans 14 amino acids. After removal of 3 bases from V and 6 bases from J, the junction contained 5 bases not matched to a gene. DNA for the CDR3: TGTGCCAGCAGCTCTGGTAGCGGGGTCAATGAGCAGTTCTTC. It translates to CASSSGSGVNEQFF. Complete variable domain (other parts from reference TRBV5-5 and TRBJ2-1): DAGVTQSPTHLIKTRGQQVTLRCSPISGHKSVSWYQQVLGQGPQFIFQYYEKEERGRGNFPDRFSARQFPNYSSELNVNALLLGDSALYLCASSSGSGVNEQFFGPGTRLTVL.

The chain couples TRBV9 to TRBJ2-2, with TRBD1 identical over 7 bases. The CDR3 extends over 16 amino acids. Per the germline V gene, CDR1 is SGDLS and CDR2 is YYNGEE. The V segment lost 3 bases and the J segment 4 bases; nucleotides outside the gene matches: 9. The CDR3 loop is CASSAITGEITGELFF. In DNA, the CDR3 is TGTGCCAGCAGCGCAATCACAGGGGAGATCACCGGGGAGCTGTTTTTT.

This sequence joins TRBV27 and TRBJ2-5; TRBD1 is a possible D gene (6 bases). The CDR3 loop spans 12 amino acids. Germline CDR1 reads MNHEY; CDR2 reads SMNVEV (reference sequence). V dropped 3 bases and J dropped 5 bases, with 7 bases sitting between them. CDR3 bases: TGTGCCAGCAGTTTTGGGGGCGAGACCCAGTACTTC. This sequence encodes CASSFGGETQYF.

J is TRBJ2-1 and V is TRBV30; D is perhaps TRBD1 (6 bases). CDR3 length: 13 residues. V dropped 0 bases and J dropped 9 bases, with 12 bases sitting between them. The germline CDR1 and CDR2 sequences are GTSNPN and SVGIG (reference sequence). The CDR3 DNA follows: TGTGCCTGGAGTGTACAGGGTATTGGTGAGCAGTTCTTC. Its translation: CAWSVQGIGEQFF.

This clone has just one count. The chain couples TRBV6-6 to TRBJ1-1, with D possibly matching TRBD1 (5 bases). Germline CDR1 MNHNY, CDR2 SVGAGI (reference sequence). The CDR3 is 15 residues long. Trimming stripped 0 bases from V and 0 bases from J, with 8 bases between. The CDR3 loop reads CASSYSQGLNTEAFF. CDR3 in DNA: TGTGCCAGCAGTTACTCGCAGGGATTGAACACTGAAGCTTTCTTT.

This chain links TRBV6-1 with TRBJ1-1; TRBD1 agrees at 7 bases. J was trimmed by 3 bases and V by 5 bases; bases with no gene match: 3. The CDR3 consists of 13 residues. Germline values: CDR1 MNHNS, CDR2 SASEGT. CDR3 DNA sequence: TGTGCCAGCAGTACTCAGGGGGACACTGAAGCTTTCTTT. It specifies CASSTQGDTEAFF.

The chain combines TRBV4-1 with TRBJ1-2, with 7 bases lining up with TRBD1. The CDR3 has 17 amino acids. V lost 3 bases, J lost 3 bases, and 13 bases stayed unmatched. Germline V CDR1 and CDR2: MGHRA, YSYEKL. The CDR3 DNA is TGCGCCAGCAGCCAGCCGGCCAACAGGGGATACGACTATGGCTACACCTTC. Amino acid sequence: CASSQPANRGYDYGYTF.

The chain employs TRBV28 and TRBJ1-6; D unresolved. The CDR3 loop spans 12 amino acids. Trimming left V 1 base short and J 16 bases short, with 11 bases between. The germline CDR1 and CDR2 sequences are MDHEN and SYDVKM. The CDR3 reads CASSLFGRPLHF. CDR3 DNA sequence: TGTGCCAGCAGTTTATTCGGGAGACCACTCCACTTT. The entire variable domain, with the rest obtained from reference TRBV28 and TRBJ1-6, is as follows: DVKVTQSSRYLVKRTGEKVFLECVQDMDHENMFWYRQDPGLGLRLIYFSYDVKMKEKGDIPEGYSVSREKKERFSLILESASTNQTSMYLCASSLFGRPLHFGNGTRLTVT.

The chain is built from TRBV9 and TRBJ1-3; 8 bases are shared with TRBD1. Trimming removed 0 bases from V and 8 bases from J; junction bases left unmatched: 10. Germline values: CDR1 SGDLS, CDR2 YYNGEE. CDR3 length: 16 residues. CDR3 loop: CASSVGGQALRDTIYF. DNA of the CDR3: TGTGCCAGCAGCGTAGGGGGACAGGCCCTTCGGGACACCATATATTTT.

The rearrangement uses TRBV7-8 and TRBJ2-3; TRBD2 agrees at 11 bases. Germline lookup yields CDR1 SGHVS and CDR2 FQNEAQ. V shed 5 bases, J shed 7 bases, and the junction held 14 bases outside the gene matches. The CDR3 extends over 17 amino acids. The CDR3 reads CASSPRTTSGDRNTQYF. The DNA of the CDR3 is TGTGCCAGCAGCCCTCGAACGACTAGCGGGGATCGGAATACGCAGTATTTT.

The chain joins TRBV7-9 to TRBJ1-2; D gene ambiguous. Looked up from germline, CDR1 is SEHNR and CDR2 is FQNEAQ (reference sequence). The V end was cut by 3 bases, the J end by 7 bases, with 15 bases between. The CDR3 runs to 14 residues. In DNA form, the CDR3 reads TGTGCCAGCAGCTTTACGGACGGTCGGGGTGGCTACACCTTC. Translated: CASSFTDGRGGYTF.

CDR3 nucleotides: TGTGCCAGCAGTTACTCGGGGGGGGCGCGGGGTGAGCAGTTCTTC. This gives the protein CASSYSGGARGEQFF. The chain uses TRBV6-5 and TRBJ2-1; D is possibly TRBD2 (7 bases). The CDR3 consists of 15 residues. From germline, CDR1 is MNHEY and CDR2 SVGAGI. The germline V and J ends were trimmed by 0 bases and 9 bases, with 15 bases remaining between them.

The chain couples TRBV7-2 to TRBJ2-3, with a tentative D call TRBD2 (5 bases). Germline V gene sequence: CDR1 SGHTA, CDR2 FQGNSA. The V end was cut by 4 bases, the J end by 5 bases, with 16 bases between. The CDR3 totals 15 residues. CDR3 sequence reads: CASSSPRDGLDTQYF. The CDR3 DNA is TGTGCCAGCAGCTCGCCCCGAGACGGACTAGATACGCAGTATTTT. Filled out from reference TRBV7-2 and TRBJ2-3, the complete variable domain reads GAGVSQSPSNKVTEKGKDVELRCDPISGHTALYWYRQSLGQGLEFLIYFQGNSAPDKSGLPSDRFSAERTGGSVSTLTIQRTQQEDSAVYLCASSSPRDGLDTQYFGPGTRLTVL.

The chain couples TRBV6-6 to TRBJ2-1; D possibly corresponds to TRBD1 (7 bases). Germline V gives CDR1 MNHNY, CDR2 SVGAGI (reference sequence). The CDR3 covers 12 residues. The V and J ends lost 8 bases and 9 bases respectively, with 14 bases between them. Here the CDR3 reads CASRGQGGEQFF. The CDR3 DNA reads as TGTGCCAGCCGGGGGCAGGGGGGTGAGCAGTTCTTC.